What follows are 6 T cell receptor beta chains derived from one specimen sequenced in a study of T-cell reconstitution after alpha-beta-depleted transplantation in children. Researchers prepared the TCRbeta library using unique molecular identifiers, the study reports. TCRdb re-called the PCR reads through MiXCR, storing one row per CDR3 protein. The sample consists of 200,000 to 250,000 distinct CDR3 sequences, about 8.7% of them appearing once. The specimen was PBMCs, mostly from graft donor cells, collected 360 days after TCRalphabeta/CD19-depleted stem cell transplant. The receptors stem from a male patient aged 2-10 years who had a stem cell transplant for acute myeloid leukemia, so the T cells may come from the graft donor.

This clonotype has ten or more counts. The chain joins TRBV6-5 to TRBJ1-5; a weak D match, TRBD1 (6 bases). Germline loops: CDR1 MNHEY, CDR2 SVGAGI. The CDR3 is 14 amino acids. V was cut by 3 bases and J by 6 bases, with 12 bases left in between. The CDR3 DNA reads TGTGCCAGCAGTTATCGGCAGGGGTTTCAGCCCCAGCATTTT. Translating gives CASSYRQGFQPQHF.

The table lists this clonotype with many counts. The gene calls are TRBV15 and TRBJ2-3; TRBD1 agrees at 7 bases. Germline-derived CDR1 and CDR2 are LNHNV and YYDKDF (reference sequence). This CDR3 contains 16 residues. V was pared by 4 bases and J by 6 bases, with 13 bases of the junction left unmatched. The CDR3 DNA sequence: TGTGCCACCAGCATAGACAGGGTGGGGATTCGGGATACGCAGTATTTT. Protein product: CATSIDRVGIRDTQYF. Drawing the rest from reference TRBV15 and TRBJ2-3, the complete variable domain is DAMVIQNPRYQVTQFGKPVTLSCSQTLNHNVMYWYQQKSSQAPKLLFHYYDKDFNNEADTPDNFQSRRPNTSFCFLDIRSPGLGDTAMYLCATSIDRVGIRDTQYFGPGTRLTVL.

This clonotype was detected many times. The V gene is TRBV9, the J gene TRBJ1-1, with TRBD1 matching 7 bases. CDR1 and CDR2 (germline): SGDLS, YYNGEE. The length of the CDR3 is 14 residues. J lost 1 base, V lost 4 bases, and 4 bases had no gene match. This CDR3 reads CASSPRQGNTEAFF. The CDR3 DNA is TGTGCCAGCAGCCCGAGACAGGGGAACACTGAAGCTTTCTTT. The complete variable domain, with remaining parts taken from reference TRBV9 and TRBJ1-1, reads DSGVTQTPKHLITATGQRVTLRCSPRSGDLSVYWYQQSLDQGLQFLIQYYNGEERAKGNILERFSAQQFPDLHSELNLSSLELGDSALYFCASSPRQGNTEAFFGQGTRLTVV.

The table lists this clonotype with many counts. The DNA for the CDR3 is TGCGCCAGCAGCTCGGACAGGGTGCACGGGGAGCTGTTTTTT. This translates into CASSSDRVHGELFF. The chain is built from TRBV5-1 and TRBJ2-2; TRBD1 matches at 8 bases. The germline V gene encodes CDR1 SGHRS and CDR2 YFSETQ. Trimming took 3 bases from V and 7 from J; bases not matched to a gene: 5. CDR3 length: 14 residues.

This clonotype has at least ten counts. V gene TRBV6-2 or TRBV6-3 combines with J gene TRBJ2-1; D gene unclear. V was cut by 0 bases and J by 0 bases, with 9 bases left in between. Germline loops: CDR1 MNHEY, CDR2 SVGEGT. This CDR3 is 16 amino acids long. The CDR3 reads CASSYSSSHSYNEQFF. CDR3 DNA: TGTGCCAGCAGTTACTCGAGCTCTCACTCCTACAATGAGCAGTTCTTC.

This clonotype has more than one count but fewer than ten. The chain is built from TRBV24-1 and TRBJ2-5; TRBD1 matches at 8 bases. In germline, CDR1 is KGHDR, CDR2 SFDVKD. The CDR3 runs to 17 residues. Trimming cost V 4 bases and J 1 base; bases outside gene matches: 10. Here the CDR3 reads CATSDSRTGKAQETQYF. The CDR3 nucleotides read TGTGCCACCAGTGACTCCCGGACAGGGAAGGCCCAAGAGACCCAGTACTTC.